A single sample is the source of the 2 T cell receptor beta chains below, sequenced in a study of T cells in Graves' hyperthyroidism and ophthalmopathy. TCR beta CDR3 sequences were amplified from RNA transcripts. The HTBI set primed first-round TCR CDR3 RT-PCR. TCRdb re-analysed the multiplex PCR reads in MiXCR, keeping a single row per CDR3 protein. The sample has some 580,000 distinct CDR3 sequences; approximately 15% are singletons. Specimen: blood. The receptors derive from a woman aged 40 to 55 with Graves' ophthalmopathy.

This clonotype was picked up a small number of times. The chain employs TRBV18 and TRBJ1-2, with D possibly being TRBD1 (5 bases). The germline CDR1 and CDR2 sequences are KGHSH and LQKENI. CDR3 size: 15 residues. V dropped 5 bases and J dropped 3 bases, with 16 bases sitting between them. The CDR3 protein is CASSSRGAGDYGYTF. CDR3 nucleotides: TGTGCCAGCTCATCCCGCGGGGCGGGGGACTATGGCTACACCTTC.

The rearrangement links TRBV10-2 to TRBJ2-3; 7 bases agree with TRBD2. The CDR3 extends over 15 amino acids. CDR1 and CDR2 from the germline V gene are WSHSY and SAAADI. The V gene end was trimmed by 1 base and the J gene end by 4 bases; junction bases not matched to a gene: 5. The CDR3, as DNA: TGCGCCAGCAGTGAGTTGGGGGGGACCCCAGATACGCAGTATTTT. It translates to CASSELGGTPDTQYF.